This TCR beta chain came from a study of blood T cell repertoires in COVID-19. Overall study context: Acute and convalescent COVID-19 samples came from the United States, Italy and Spain. T cells, B-cell-depleted T cells, or PBMCs supplied cDNA or gDNA.

Original data processing: Estimated nucleated cell counts came from reference gene primer amplification. Measured with immunoSEQ multiplex PCR; TCRdb has only the in-frame clones, and not every one. V, J and clone size are taken as reported in that table, and D and trimming were inferred from the DNA itself. The sample carries approximately 210,000 clones, 82% recorded once. The receptor comes from a woman aged 40 to 49 with acute or convalescent COVID-19. Material: peripheral blood.

The CDR3 region has the DNA TGTGCCAGCGACGGAGGGACAGGTCGAAATTCACCCCTCCACTTT. This sequence encodes CASDGGTGRNSPLHF. The chain is built from TRBV2 and TRBJ1-6; 8 nucleotides line up with TRBD1. With V trimmed by 8 bases and J by 7 bases, 10 bases remained unmatched. Germline values: CDR1 SNHLY, CDR2 FYNNEI. The CDR3 covers 15 residues.